The TCR beta chain described here comes from a study of cytomegalovirus exposure and HLA in healthy donors. CDR3 length: 17 residues. Germline V CDR1 and CDR2: MGHDK, SYGVNS. The V and J ends lost 3 bases and 4 bases, in that order; junction bases with no gene match: 13. Method: immunoSEQ multiplex PCR; TCRdb's copy keeps in-frame clones and lacks some. Among fewer than 150,000 clones listed, approximately 82% were seen once. The rearrangement links TRBV25-1 to TRBJ2-7; 9 bases agree with TRBD2. This receptor was identified in a man younger than 45 in good health and CMV-seropositive. Sequencing was carried out using PBMCs. CDR3 in amino acids: CASSEDGVAGDGYEQYF. In DNA, the CDR3 is TGTGCCAGCAGTGAGGATGGGGTAGCGGGAGACGGATACGAGCAGTACTTC.